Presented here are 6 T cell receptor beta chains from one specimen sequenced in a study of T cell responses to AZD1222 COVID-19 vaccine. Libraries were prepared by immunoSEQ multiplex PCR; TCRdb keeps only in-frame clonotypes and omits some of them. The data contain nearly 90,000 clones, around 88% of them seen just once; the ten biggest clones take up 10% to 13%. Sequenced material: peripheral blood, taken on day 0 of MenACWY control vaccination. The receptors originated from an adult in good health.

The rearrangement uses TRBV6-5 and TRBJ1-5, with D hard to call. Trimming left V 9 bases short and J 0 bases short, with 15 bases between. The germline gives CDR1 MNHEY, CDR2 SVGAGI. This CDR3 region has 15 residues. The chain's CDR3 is CASGVNSYSNQPQHF. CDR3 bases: TGTGCCAGTGGCGTAAACAGCTATAGCAATCAGCCCCAGCATTTT.

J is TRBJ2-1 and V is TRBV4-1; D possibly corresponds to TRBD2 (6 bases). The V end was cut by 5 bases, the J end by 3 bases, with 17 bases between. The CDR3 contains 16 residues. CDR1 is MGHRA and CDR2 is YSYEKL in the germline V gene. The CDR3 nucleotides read TGCGCCAGCAGCGACCCCAGCGGGTTCGTCTACAATGAGCAGTTCTTC. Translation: CASSDPSGFVYNEQFF.

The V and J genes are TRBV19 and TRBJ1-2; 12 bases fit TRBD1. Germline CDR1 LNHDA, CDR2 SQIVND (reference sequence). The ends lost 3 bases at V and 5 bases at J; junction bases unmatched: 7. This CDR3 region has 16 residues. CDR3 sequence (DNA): TGTGCCAGTAGTATCAGGGACAGGGGGCGAATGTATGGCTACACCTTC. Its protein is CASSIRDRGRMYGYTF.

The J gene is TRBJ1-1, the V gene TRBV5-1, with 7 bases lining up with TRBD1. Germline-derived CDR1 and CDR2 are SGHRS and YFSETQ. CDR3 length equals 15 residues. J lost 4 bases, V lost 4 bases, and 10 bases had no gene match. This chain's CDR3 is CASSPFDRVFTEAFF. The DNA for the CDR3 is TGCGCCAGCAGCCCCTTTGACAGGGTTTTCACTGAAGCTTTCTTT.

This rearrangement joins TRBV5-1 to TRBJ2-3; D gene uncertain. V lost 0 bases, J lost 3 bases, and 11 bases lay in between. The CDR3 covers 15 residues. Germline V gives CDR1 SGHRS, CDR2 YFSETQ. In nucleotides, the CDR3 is TGCGCCAGCAGCTTGGTGGCGGAGCCGACAGATACGCAGTATTTT. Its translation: CASSLVAEPTDTQYF.

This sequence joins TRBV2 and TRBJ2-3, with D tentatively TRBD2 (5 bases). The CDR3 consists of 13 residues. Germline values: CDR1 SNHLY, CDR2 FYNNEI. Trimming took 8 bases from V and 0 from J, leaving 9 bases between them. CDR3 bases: TGTGCCAGCTCTAGCTGGAGCACAGATACGCAGTATTTT. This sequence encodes CASSSWSTDTQYF. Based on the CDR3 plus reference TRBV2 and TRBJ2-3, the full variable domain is EPEVTQTPSHQVTQMGQEVILRCVPISNHLYFYWYRQILGQKVEFLVSFYNNEISEKSEIFDDQFSVERPDGSNFTLKIRSTKLEDSAMYFCASSSWSTDTQYFGPGTRLTVL.